This T cell receptor beta chain comes out of a study of shared clonotypes between healthy human individuals. Whole-study findings and limits: Relative to memory subsets, naive subsets generally showed larger estimated richness.

Only in-frame clones appear in the TCRdb table, and some are missing; sequencing was by immunoSEQ multiplex PCR. The table has millions of clones, 95% seen once; the top ten hold more than 0.1%. With V trimmed by 4 bases and J by 7 bases, 5 bases remained unmatched. Germline V lookup: CDR1 SQVTM, CDR2 ANQGSEA. The CDR3 spans 12 residues. On this clone: No antigen is known for it.

All donors qualified as healthy HIV-negative adults and had experienced no recent acute infections or vaccinations. All donors were Caucasian adults living in Nashville, Tennessee. Investigators divided CD4+ cells into CD45RA+ naive and CD45RA-negative memory subsets. The TCR originated in a man between 18 and 35 years old in good health. J is TRBJ1-2 and V is TRBV29-1; 8 bases agree with TRBD1. Material: naive CD4+ T cells sorted from blood. The subset was: CD45RA+ positively selected. The CDR3 reads CSVATGASGYTF. The DNA for the CDR3 is TGCAGCGTTGCGACAGGGGCCTCTGGCTACACCTTC.